This T cell receptor beta chain derives from a study of lymphopenia after photon versus proton radiotherapy. The study's findings and limits: Proton therapy kept repertoires fairly stable, unlike photons, which gained effector/memory cells.

Repertoires were generated with immunoSEQ multiplex PCR, while TCRdb's copy carries only in-frame clones and drops some. This table holds around 55,000 clones, 84% found once. A word on this clone: Its matching antigen is unknown.

The CDR3 spans 16 residues. After removal of 4 bases from V and 0 bases from J, the junction contained 5 bases not matched to a gene. In germline, CDR1 is LGHNA, CDR2 YNFKEQ. This sequence was found in a man aged 55 to 69 with pancreatic cancer. The V and J genes are TRBV4-2 and TRBJ2-7; TRBD2 matches 11 bases. The source material was peripheral blood, sampled from a patient treated with proton-based radiotherapy. CDR3: CASSLLAGVISYEQYF. The CDR3 region has the DNA TGTGCCAGCAGCCTACTAGCGGGAGTGATCTCCTACGAGCAGTACTTC.